The 23 T cell receptor beta chains listed next were all sequenced from one sample in a study of blood T cells in healthy people across ages. For the second PCR, which ran for roughly 7 to 11 cycles, a sample-barcoded 5' primer and a J-beta primer mix were used. TCRdb passed the 5' RACE reads through MiXCR, listing each CDR3 protein once. The sample has hundreds of thousands of distinct CDR3 sequences; 20% to 25% are singletons. Sequencing used blood. These receptors originate from a man aged 65-85 years in good health.

This chain joins TRBV5-1 and TRBJ2-5; possibly TRBD2 for D (6 bases). The germline gives CDR1 SGHRS, CDR2 YFSETQ. CDR3 size: 15 residues. The germline V and J ends were trimmed by 0 bases and 4 bases, with 13 bases remaining between them. The CDR3 DNA is TGCGCCAGCAGCTTGGGAGTCGGGAGCAGAGAGACCCAGTACTTC. The encoded protein is CASSLGVGSRETQYF.

This clonotype was counted only a few times. The DNA of the CDR3 is TGTGCCAGCAGCAAGGGCACTGAAGCTTTCTTT. Translating it yields CASSKGTEAFF. V usage is TRBV6-2 or TRBV6-3 and J usage is TRBJ1-1; D gene uncertain. The CDR3 has 11 amino acids. V lost 6 bases and J 4 bases, leaving 6 bases between the germline ends. Germline values: CDR1 MNHEY, CDR2 SVGEGT.

This clonotype has a handful of counts. V is TRBV15 and J is TRBJ2-2; D is uncertain. Germline V lookup: CDR1 LNHNV, CDR2 YYDKDF (reference sequence). The CDR3 is 11 residues long. Between the trimmed V and J ends, which lost 3 bases and 7 bases, there was a span of 3 bases. CDR3 bases: TGTGCCACCAGCAGGGACGGGGAGCTGTTTTTT. This gives the protein CATSRDGELFF. Full variable domain (missing parts from reference TRBV15 and TRBJ2-2): DAMVIQNPRYQVTQFGKPVTLSCSQTLNHNVMYWYQQKSSQAPKLLFHYYDKDFNNEADTPDNFQSRRPNTSFCFLDIRSPGLGDTAMYLCATSRDGELFFGEGSRLTVL.

This chain uses TRBV12-3 or TRBV12-4 with TRBJ2-2; D is unclear. There are 12 residues in the CDR3. Trimming shortened V by 6 bases and J by 8 bases, and 10 bases separated the two germline ends. For the CDR3, the DNA is TGTGCCAGCAGATCCCGTGGGGGGGAGCTGTTTTTT. Its translation: CASRSRGGELFF.

V usage is TRBV4-2 and J usage is TRBJ2-5; D is unclear. TRBJ2-7 explains the end of the DNA better; the J call may be wrong. The germline V gene encodes CDR1 LGHNA and CDR2 YNFKEQ. The CDR3 is 15 residues long. The CDR3 sequence: CASSQDPRGSYEQYF. The CDR3 DNA reads TGTGCCAGCAGCCAAGACCCTAGAGGCTCCTACGAGCAGTACTTC.

This chain links TRBV5-1 with TRBJ2-3; 8 bases map to TRBD1. V lost 7 bases, J lost 3 bases, and 7 bases stayed unmatched. The germline V gene encodes CDR1 SGHRS and CDR2 YFSETQ. CDR3 length: 14 residues. The CDR3 loop is CASARQGRTDTQYF. CDR3 in DNA: TGCGCCAGCGCCCGACAGGGGAGGACAGATACGCAGTATTTT. The complete variable domain, with remaining parts taken from reference TRBV5-1 and TRBJ2-3, reads KAGVTQTPRYLIKTRGQQVTLSCSPISGHRSVSWYQQTPGQGLQFLFEYFSETQRNKGNFPGRFSGRQFSNSRSEMNVSTLELGDSALYLCASARQGRTDTQYFGPGTRLTVL.

In this sample, this clonotype turned up a few times. The chain links TRBV5-1 to TRBJ1-2; D gene ambiguous. V lost 0 bases, J lost 4 bases, and 7 bases lay in between. The length of the CDR3 is 13 residues. Germline assignment: CDR1 SGHRS and CDR2 YFSETQ. CDR3 region: CASSLEPRYGYTF. The DNA for the CDR3 is TGCGCCAGCAGCTTGGAACCTCGCTATGGCTACACCTTC.

This clonotype showed up just a few times. The rearrangement links TRBV6-2 or TRBV6-3 to TRBJ2-2, with D tentatively TRBD1 (6 bases). The germline V gene has CDR1 MNHEY and CDR2 SVGEGT. This CDR3 is built from 13 residues. Trimming took off 6 bases at V and 5 bases at J, with 10 bases between the two ends. CDR3 amino acids: CASRRTGTGELFF. The CDR3 DNA reads as TGTGCCAGCAGGCGTACAGGGACCGGGGAGCTGTTTTTT.

The V gene is TRBV11-1, the J gene TRBJ2-5; D perhaps matches TRBD1 (6 bases). The germline gives CDR1 SGHAT, CDR2 FQDESV (reference sequence). This CDR3 is built from 13 residues. V was cut by 6 bases and J by 5 bases, with 13 bases left in between. CDR3 coding DNA: TGTGCCAGCAGACTCAGGGGAGAGGAGACCCAGTACTTC. Translated, it gives CASRLRGEETQYF.

Only a few counts were recorded for this clonotype. This chain links TRBV12-3 or TRBV12-4 with TRBJ2-7; 8 bases match TRBD1. This CDR3 comprises 15 residues. The ends lost 5 bases at V and 1 base at J; junction bases unmatched: 7. The CDR3 region is CASSPGQGRSYEQYF. The DNA for the CDR3 is TGTGCCAGCAGTCCCGGACAGGGAAGGTCCTACGAGCAGTACTTC.

The rearrangement links TRBV13 to TRBJ2-5, with D uncertain. Matching the DNA end better, TRBJ2-1 makes the J call doubtful. This CDR3 is built from 12 residues. The V gene's germline CDR1 is PRHDT and CDR2 FYEKMQ (reference sequence). The CDR3 DNA follows: TGTGCCAGCAGCTTATCAATCACAGAGCAGTTCTTC. Protein: CASSLSITEQFF.

This clonotype is a singleton in its sample. The CDR3 DNA reads TGTGCCAGCAGTTTAGCGGGACTAGCGGATCCATCCTACGAGCAGTACTTC. Its protein is CASSLAGLADPSYEQYF. V and J are TRBV27 and TRBJ2-5; 11 nucleotides agree with TRBD2. The J call is in doubt because the DNA end fits TRBJ2-7 better. This CDR3 contains 17 residues. Germline V gene data show CDR1 as MNHEY and CDR2 as SMNVEV (reference sequence).

The chain employs TRBV18 and TRBJ2-1; 10 bases fit TRBD2. CDR1 and CDR2 (germline): KGHSH, LQKENI. This CDR3 is 18 amino acids long. Trimming cost V 3 bases and J 4 bases; bases outside gene matches: 12. The CDR3 nucleotides read TGTGCCAGCTCACCGAGATCTCTAGCGGGAGATCAGTACAATGAGCAGTTCTTC. As protein: CASSPRSLAGDQYNEQFF.

The chain joins TRBV7-9 to TRBJ1-4; possibly TRBD1 for D (6 bases). Germline CDR1 SEHNR, CDR2 FQNEAQ (reference sequence). The length of the CDR3 is 14 residues. Deletions cut 4 bases from V and 4 bases from J, with 10 bases between. The CDR3 here is CASSSDSINEKLFF. CDR3 coding DNA: TGTGCCAGCAGCTCGGACAGTATTAATGAAAAACTGTTTTTT.

This clonotype has only a few counts. This chain links TRBV5-5 with TRBJ2-7; D possibly corresponds to TRBD1 (5 bases). Germline V gene lookup returns CDR1 SGHKS and CDR2 YYEKEE (reference sequence). CDR3 length equals 18 residues. V shed 0 bases and J shed 4 bases, with 23 bases lying between them. The CDR3 region has the DNA TGTGCCAGCAGCTTGGATTTAAGGGGTTGGGGCAGATCATACGAGCAGTACTTC. Its translation is CASSLDLRGWGRSYEQYF.

This chain links TRBV7-2 with TRBJ1-2; D may be TRBD1 (6 bases). Trimming cost V 4 bases and J 6 bases, with 24 bases left between them. CDR1 and CDR2 (germline): SGHTA, FQGNSA. The CDR3 consists of 17 residues. The CDR3 loop is CASSSQASLQGRNGYTF. The CDR3 DNA follows: TGTGCCAGCAGCTCCCAAGCCTCGTTACAGGGAAGAAATGGCTACACCTTC.

CDR3 coding DNA: TGCGCCAGCAGCCCAAGGGAAGGGTACTTGAGTGCAGATACGCAGTATTTT. This gives the protein CASSPREGYLSADTQYF. The rearrangement uses TRBV4-3 and TRBJ2-3, with D uncertain. V lost 4 bases, J lost 4 bases, and 21 bases lay in between. Germline V lookup: CDR1 LGHNA, CDR2 YSLEER. This CDR3 region has 17 residues.

J is TRBJ1-5 and V is TRBV7-2; perhaps TRBD1 as D (6 bases). CDR1 is SGHTA and CDR2 is FQGNSA in the germline V gene. Deletions cut 5 bases from V and 7 bases from J, with 18 bases between. This CDR3 comprises 15 residues. The CDR3 region has the DNA TGTGCCAGCAGCCAGGAGACAGGTTATGGCCAGCCCCAGCATTTT. Its translation: CASSQETGYGQPQHF.

The chain combines TRBV5-1 with TRBJ2-3; the D gene is possibly TRBD2 (5 bases). Germline CDR1 reads SGHRS; CDR2 reads YFSETQ. The CDR3 spans 15 residues. V was shortened by 4 bases and J by 4 bases, with 16 bases between the two germline ends. The CDR3 reads CASSPPGMIPDTQYF. DNA of the CDR3: TGCGCCAGCAGCCCCCCCGGGATGATACCAGATACGCAGTATTTT.

This clonotype was observed a few times. The rearrangement links TRBV7-6 to TRBJ2-5, with 15 bases matching TRBD2. There are 17 residues in the CDR3. Germline loops: CDR1 SGHVS, CDR2 FNYEAQ. J lost 4 bases, V lost 6 bases, and 9 bases had no gene match. Here the CDR3 reads CASRPHGLAGGGETQYF. CDR3 in DNA: TGTGCCAGCAGGCCGCACGGACTAGCGGGAGGGGGAGAGACCCAGTACTTC.

This clonotype was recorded a few times. The chain employs TRBV19 and TRBJ2-3; possible D gene TRBD1, 5 bases. V gave up 8 bases and J gave up 2 bases, with 14 bases separating them. The CDR3 covers 14 residues. CDR1 is LNHDA and CDR2 is SQIVND in the germline V gene (reference sequence). This chain's CDR3 is CASRLKGVTDTQYF. The CDR3 bases are TGTGCCAGTCGCCTGAAAGGGGTCACAGATACGCAGTATTTT.

This clonotype came up a few times. This sequence joins TRBV28 and TRBJ2-5; 9 nucleotides agree with TRBD1. TRBJ2-7 explains the end of the DNA better; the J call may be wrong. The CDR3 is made up of 15 amino acids. Germline-derived CDR1 and CDR2 are MDHEN and SYDVKM. The chain's CDR3 is CASSALGQGRYEQYF. The CDR3 nucleotides read TGTGCCAGCAGCGCTCTAGGACAGGGGCGTTACGAGCAGTACTTC.

The V call is TRBV12-3 or TRBV12-4, the J call TRBJ2-2; D is perhaps TRBD1 (5 bases). Trimming cost V 5 bases and J 0 bases, with 7 bases left between them. The CDR3 runs 14 residues. The CDR3: CASSATANTGELFF. CDR3 nucleotides: TGTGCCAGCAGTGCGACAGCGAACACCGGGGAGCTGTTTTTT.